The clone carrying this T cell receptor (beta chain) was counted many times. The source of the sample is a study of regulatory T cells in long-lasting Graves disease. Library construction for TCR beta used iRepertoire HTBI primers and Arm-PCR of CDR3 regions. TCRdb recomputed calls from the multiplex PCR reads with MiXCR, one row per CDR3 protein. This table has some 370,000 distinct CDR3 sequences, roughly 20% appearing once. CDR1 and CDR2 (germline): SGHTA, FQGNSA. V shed 6 bases and J shed 5 bases, with 14 bases lying between them. CDR3 length equals 14 residues. Time point denoted: persistent/refractory GD, antithyroid drugs over 5 years with positive TRAb. TCR sequences were obtained from RNA taken from PBMCs.

The genes are TRBV7-2 and TRBJ1-5; D ambiguous. The clonotype was recovered from a female donor with Graves disease. The specimen was peripheral blood mononuclear cells (PBMCs), collected when the disease was refractory, from a patient treated with antithyroid drugs. CDR3 nucleotides: TGTGCCAGCAGTGTTTGGGGAGCCGATCAGCCCCAGCATTTT. It translates to CASSVWGADQPQHF. Full variable domain (missing parts from reference TRBV7-2 and TRBJ1-5): GAGVSQSPSNKVTEKGKDVELRCDPISGHTALYWYRQSLGQGLEFLIYFQGNSAPDKSGLPSDRFSAERTGGSVSTLTIQRTQQEDSAVYLCASSVWGADQPQHFGDGTRLSIL.